This T cell receptor (beta chain) stems from a study of T cells in Graves' hyperthyroidism and ophthalmopathy. Study overall: At initial diagnosis, before any treatment had begun, peripheral blood was obtained.

This clonotype was detected ten times or more. Antigen specificity is unknown. General study results and limits: Ophthalmopathy was predicted by the model a median of roughly 6.7 months ahead of onset.

Germline CDR1 is WSHSY and CDR2 is SAAADI. Trimming pared 6 bases from V and 9 bases from J, leaving 17 bases between. The CDR3 runs 13 residues. The TCR beta CDR3 regions underwent amplification using RNA transcripts as the source. First-round RT-PCR targeting the TCR CDR3 was performed with the HTBI primer set. MiXCR was run by TCRdb on the multiplex PCR reads, yielding one entry per CDR3 protein. The repertoire includes some 440,000 distinct CDR3 sequences, about a sixth of them detected once, and roughly 15% sits in the top ten. Exclusion of a patient resulted from uncontrolled infection, other autoimmune disease, pregnancy or lactation. Thyroid ultrasound and orbital computed tomography, with clinical symptoms and serum thyroxine and TRAb, informed diagnoses.

Material for sequencing was blood. The source is a woman aged 18 to 35 with Graves' hyperthyroidism. This sequence joins TRBV10-2 and TRBJ1-2; tentative D call: TRBD1 (5 bases). The CDR3 is CASSPGPASSYTF. CDR3 nucleotides: TGCGCCAGCAGCCCGGGACCGGCGTCTAGCTACACCTTC.